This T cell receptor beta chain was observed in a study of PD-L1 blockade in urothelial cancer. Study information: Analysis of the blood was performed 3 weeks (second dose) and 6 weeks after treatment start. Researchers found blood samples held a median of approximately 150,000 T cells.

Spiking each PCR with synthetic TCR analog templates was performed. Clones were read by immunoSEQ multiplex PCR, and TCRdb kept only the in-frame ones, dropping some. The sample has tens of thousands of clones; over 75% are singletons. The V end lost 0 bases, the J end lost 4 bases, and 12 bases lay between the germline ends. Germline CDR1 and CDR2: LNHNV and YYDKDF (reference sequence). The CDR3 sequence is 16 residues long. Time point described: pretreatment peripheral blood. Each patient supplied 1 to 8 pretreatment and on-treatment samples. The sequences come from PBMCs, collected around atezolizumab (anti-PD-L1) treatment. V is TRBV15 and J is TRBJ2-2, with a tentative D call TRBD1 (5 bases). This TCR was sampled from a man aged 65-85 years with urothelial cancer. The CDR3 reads CATSRDFGRATGELFF. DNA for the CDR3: TGTGCCACCAGCAGAGATTTCGGCAGGGCCACCGGGGAGCTGTTTTTT.